The 24 T cell receptor beta chains below all came from one sample that was sequenced in a study of blood T cell repertoires in COVID-19. TCRdb's table, derived via immunoSEQ multiplex PCR, lists solely in-frame clones and lacks some. The data show approximately 400,000 clones, roughly 90% seen once. The sequenced sample was peripheral blood. The receptors shown here come from a middle-aged man with acute or convalescent COVID-19.

The chain is built from TRBV7-2 and TRBJ2-7; D call uncertain. V dropped 1 base and J dropped 2 bases, with 12 bases sitting between them. Germline CDR1 and CDR2: SGHTA and FQGNSA. This CDR3 comprises 15 residues. The DNA of the CDR3 is TGTGCCAGCAGCTTAGATCCCAGAAATACCTACGAGCAGTACTTC. Amino acid sequence: CASSLDPRNTYEQYF.

For the CDR3, the DNA is TGTGCCAGCTCACCACCACGGGCAGGGGGATCAGATACGCAGTATTTT. Residues: CASSPPRAGGSDTQYF. The chain couples TRBV18 to TRBJ2-3; 7 bases fit TRBD1. The CDR3 sequence is 16 residues long. The germline V gene encodes CDR1 KGHSH and CDR2 LQKENI. Germline trimming cut 0 bases from V and 4 bases from J; bases unmatched to any gene: 7.

The chain uses TRBV14 and TRBJ1-2; 8 positions match TRBD1. Germline V CDR1 and CDR2: SGHDN, FVKESK. Trimming at V came to 4 bases and at J to 3 bases, leaving 4 bases not matched to a gene. This CDR3 spans 14 amino acids. The CDR3 coding sequence is TGTGCCAGCAGCCCGCAGGGGGCTGACTATGGCTACACCTTC. Protein: CASSPQGADYGYTF.

The chain is built from TRBV4-2 and TRBJ2-2; 11 nucleotides agree with TRBD1. After removal of 3 bases from V and 5 bases from J, the junction contained 2 bases not matched to a gene. Germline CDR1 reads LGHNA; CDR2 reads YNFKEQ. This CDR3 spans 15 amino acids. CDR3 bases: TGTGCCAGCAGCCAGGGACAGGGGGAGACCGGGGAGCTGTTTTTT. This encodes CASSQGQGETGELFF.

CDR3: CASSYARGYAEAFF. Here the CDR3 DNA reads TGTGCCAGCAGTTACGCGAGGGGGTACGCTGAAGCTTTCTTT. This chain uses TRBV27 with TRBJ1-1, with TRBD1 as a possible D gene (6 bases). Looked up from germline, CDR1 is MNHEY and CDR2 is SMNVEV (reference sequence). Trimming cost V 4 bases and J 6 bases, with 15 bases left between them. The CDR3 totals 14 residues.

V and J are TRBV7-9 and TRBJ2-5; D not resolved. The CDR3 sequence is 14 residues long. Germline V gives CDR1 SEHNR, CDR2 FQNEAQ (reference sequence). V was pared by 4 bases and J by 4 bases, with 13 bases between. As DNA, the CDR3 is TGTGCCAGCAGCTCCCACCAAGCTATAGAGACCCAGTACTTC. This gives the protein CASSSHQAIETQYF.

V usage is TRBV5-1 and J usage is TRBJ1-2, with TRBD1 identical over 9 bases. The CDR3 covers 15 residues. Germline V gene lookup returns CDR1 SGHRS and CDR2 YFSETQ. V trimming: 2 bases; J trimming: 5 bases; junction bases outside the gene matches: 7. The CDR3 protein is CASSFSNGQGYGYTF. The CDR3 DNA reads as TGCGCCAGCAGCTTTTCGAATGGACAGGGGTATGGCTACACCTTC.

This chain connects TRBV7-2 to TRBJ2-2, with D perhaps matching TRBD2 (6 bases). CDR1 and CDR2 from the germline V gene are SGHTA and FQGNSA. V lost 8 bases to trimming and J lost 2 bases, with 15 bases between them. This CDR3 is built from 15 residues. The CDR3 nucleotides read TGTGCCAGCGGCGGGATAGCGGCAAACACCGGGGAGCTGTTTTTT. As protein: CASGGIAANTGELFF.

This chain uses TRBV2 with TRBJ1-1; D unresolved. Germline values: CDR1 SNHLY, CDR2 FYNNEI. Trimming removed 5 bases at V and 0 bases at J, with 7 bases between. The CDR3 is made up of 13 amino acids. CDR3 in DNA: TGTGCCAGCAGTTCCCAGATGAACACTGAAGCTTTCTTT. Translating gives CASSSQMNTEAFF.

This chain uses TRBV2 with TRBJ1-1; D uncertain. Germline V lookup: CDR1 SNHLY, CDR2 FYNNEI. The CDR3 totals 14 residues. V was clipped by 4 bases and J by 1 base, with 10 bases between them. CDR3 sequence reads: CASSGGLWNTEAFF. The DNA for the CDR3 is TGTGCCAGCAGTGGAGGCCTCTGGAACACTGAAGCTTTCTTT.

The rearrangement links TRBV2 to TRBJ2-7; D is possibly TRBD1 (6 bases). The V gene lost 6 bases and the J gene lost 2 bases, with 11 bases spanning the gap. CDR3 length: 13 amino acids. Germline V CDR1 and CDR2: SNHLY, FYNNEI. CDR3 nucleotides: TGTGCCAGCAGGGGGGCGGAAACCTACGAGCAGTACTTC. This codes for CASRGAETYEQYF.

The chain is built from TRBV19 and TRBJ1-1, with a possible D match to TRBD1 (6 bases). The CDR3 has 13 residues. V lost 3 bases and J 1 base, leaving 6 bases between the germline ends. Germline V gene sequence: CDR1 LNHDA, CDR2 SQIVND (reference sequence). CDR3: CASSMGANTEAFF. Written as DNA, the CDR3 is TGTGCCAGTAGTATGGGGGCGAACACTGAAGCTTTCTTT.

The rearrangement links TRBV27 to TRBJ1-1, with D maybe TRBD1 (6 bases). Germline CDR1 MNHEY, CDR2 SMNVEV (reference sequence). V was pared by 3 bases and J by 3 bases, with 14 bases between. This CDR3 spans 15 amino acids. The CDR3 spells CASSFGGLRDTEAFF. In DNA, the CDR3 is TGTGCCAGCAGTTTCGGGGGGCTTAGGGACACTGAAGCTTTCTTT.

V gene TRBV28 combines with J gene TRBJ1-2; 9 positions match TRBD1. From germline, CDR1 is MDHEN and CDR2 SYDVKM. The CDR3 runs 15 residues. Trimming removed 5 bases from V and 2 bases from J; junction bases left unmatched: 6. As DNA, the CDR3 is TGTGCCAGCAGTCGTCCCGGGACAGGGAACTATGGCTACACCTTC. This encodes CASSRPGTGNYGYTF.

The chain couples TRBV7-6 to TRBJ2-2, with TRBD2 matching 13 bases. The junction had 9 bases not matched to a gene; V was cut back by 5 bases and J by 3 bases. The CDR3 is made up of 18 amino acids. Germline V gene lookup returns CDR1 SGHVS and CDR2 FNYEAQ. This CDR3 reads CASSAPLAGGSDTGELFF. CDR3 nucleotides: TGTGCCAGCAGCGCCCCACTAGCGGGGGGGTCCGACACCGGGGAGCTGTTTTTT. Full variable domain (rest looked up from reference TRBV7-6 and TRBJ2-2): GAGVSQSPRYKVTKRGQDVALRCDPISGHVSLYWYRQALGQGPEFLTYFNYEAQQDKSGLPNDRFSAERPEGSISTLTIQRTEQRDSAMYRCASSAPLAGGSDTGELFFGEGSRLTVL.

The V call is TRBV29-1, the J call TRBJ1-2, with D perhaps matching TRBD1 (6 bases). Trimming took 0 bases from V and 0 from J, leaving 8 bases between them. Per the germline V gene, CDR1 is SQVTM and CDR2 is ANQGSEA. This CDR3 is built from 14 residues. The CDR3 is CSVEEGAANYGYTF. The CDR3 DNA follows: TGCAGCGTTGAAGAGGGGGCGGCTAACTATGGCTACACCTTC. The whole variable domain, filled in from reference TRBV29-1 and TRBJ1-2, reads SAVISQKPSRDICQRGTSLTIQCQVDSQVTMMFWYRQQPGQSLTLIATANQGSEATYESGFVIDKFPISRPNLTFSTLTVSNMSPEDSSIYLCSVEEGAANYGYTFGSGTRLTVV.

The V call is TRBV18, the J call TRBJ1-5, with 9 positions matching TRBD1. This CDR3 has 15 amino acids. Germline CDR1 and CDR2: KGHSH and LQKENI. The V and J ends lost 6 bases and 0 bases, in that order; junction bases with no gene match: 3. The CDR3 loop is CASSGDRDSNQPQHF. For the CDR3, the DNA is TGTGCCAGCTCGGGGGACAGGGATAGCAATCAGCCCCAGCATTTT.

The V call is TRBV2, the J call TRBJ2-3; a weak D match, TRBD2 (5 bases). With 9 bases removed from V and 5 bases from J, the gap between germline ends came to 15 bases. Germline values: CDR1 SNHLY, CDR2 FYNNEI. The CDR3 consists of 13 residues. The CDR3 DNA reads TGTGCCAGTCATTGGGCCCGGGAAGATACGCAGTATTTT. Its protein is CASHWAREDTQYF.

Comments on this clone: Germline and junction disagree at one end, which may indicate a read error. This rearrangement joins TRBV7-7 to TRBJ2-5; TRBD1 or TRBD2 may be the D gene (7 bases each). CDR1 and CDR2 from the germline V gene are SSHAT and FNYEAQ (reference sequence). The CDR3 consists of 16 residues. CDR3 sequence: CASSLGGAGGQETQYF. For the CDR3, the DNA is TGTGCTAGCAGCTTAGGGGGGGCAGGGGGCCAAGAGACCCAGTACTTC. The full variable domain, rest sourced from reference TRBV7-7 and TRBJ2-5, is GAGVSQSPRYKVTKRGQDVTLRCDPISSHATLYWYQQALGQGPEFLTYFNYEAQPDKSGLPSDRFSAERPEGSISTLTIQRTEQRDSAMYRCASSLGGAGGQETQYFGPGTRLLVL.

This chain connects TRBV7-3 to TRBJ2-3, with 10 nucleotides matching TRBD2. This CDR3 spans 16 amino acids. Losses at the gene ends were 5 bases for V and 2 bases for J; bases not matched to a gene: 7. Per the germline V gene, CDR1 is SGHTA and CDR2 is FQGTGA. In DNA, the CDR3 is TGTGCCAGCAGCGTATTTAGCGGGGGGCCCACAGATACGCAGTATTTT. This codes for CASSVFSGGPTDTQYF.

J is TRBJ2-1 and V is TRBV2; TRBD2 might be the D (5 bases). The V gene lost 5 bases and the J gene lost 3 bases, with 17 bases spanning the gap. The germline V gene encodes CDR1 SNHLY and CDR2 FYNNEI. This CDR3 region has 16 residues. The CDR3 here is CASSYRLPLDYNEQFF. The CDR3 nucleotides are TGTGCCAGCAGTTACCGACTACCATTGGACTACAATGAGCAGTTCTTC.

V usage is TRBV9 and J usage is TRBJ1-1, with D tentatively TRBD1 (6 bases). In germline, CDR1 is SGDLS, CDR2 YYNGEE. This CDR3 has 14 residues. Trimming shortened V by 0 bases and J by 7 bases, and 13 bases separated the two germline ends. The chain's CDR3 is CASSVANRADEAFF. The CDR3 DNA is TGTGCCAGCAGCGTAGCTAACAGGGCCGATGAAGCTTTCTTT.

The chain joins TRBV30 to TRBJ1-4, with 11 bases lining up with TRBD1. Germline CDR1 GTSNPN, CDR2 SVGIG (reference sequence). The CDR3 sequence is 15 residues long. Unmatched junction bases numbered 3, after V lost 1 base and J lost 5 bases. CDR3 loop: CAWSGGQGANEKLFF. CDR3 in DNA: TGTGCCTGGAGTGGAGGACAGGGGGCGAATGAAAAACTGTTTTTT.

This clone has a handful of counts. The V call is TRBV27, the J call TRBJ1-1, with 7 bases lining up with TRBD1. The CDR3 is 14 amino acids. Germline assignment: CDR1 MNHEY and CDR2 SMNVEV (reference sequence). Trimming at V came to 6 bases and at J to 11 bases, leaving 15 bases not matched to a gene. CDR3 residues: CASRKERTGGLAFF. For the CDR3, the DNA is TGTGCCAGCAGAAAAGAGCGGACAGGCGGTTTGGCTTTCTTT.